These 13 T cell receptor beta chains were all obtained from the same sample, sequenced in a study of long-term antiretroviral therapy in people with HIV. Run at survey level, the immunoSEQ assay was version v3.0. The assay was immunoSEQ multiplex PCR, and TCRdb's table has in-frame clones only and misses some. The data show tens of thousands of clones, 70% to 90% seen once. The sequences come from unsorted PBMCs, collected 1.1 years after starting antiretroviral therapy. The receptors originated from a man aged 18 to 30 with HIV.

V usage is TRBV5-1 and J usage is TRBJ1-1; D might be TRBD1 (6 bases). The V and J ends lost 1 base and 5 bases respectively, with 15 bases between them. The CDR3 sequence is 15 residues long. From germline, CDR1 is SGHRS and CDR2 YFSETQ. CDR3 amino acids: CASSLTLERGTEAFF. The DNA for the CDR3 is TGCGCCAGCAGCTTGACCCTTGAGAGGGGGACTGAAGCTTTCTTT.

The gene calls are TRBV9 and TRBJ2-7, with D perhaps TRBD1 (7 bases). Trimming took 3 bases from V and 5 from J, leaving 15 bases between them. The CDR3 loop spans 14 amino acids. Germline V gives CDR1 SGDLS, CDR2 YYNGEE. The CDR3 DNA is TGTGCCAGCAGCGCCAGGGGGGTAAGGAACGAGCAGTACTTC. This encodes CASSARGVRNEQYF.

The rearrangement joins TRBV4-2 to TRBJ2-3; D ambiguous. The CDR3 has 15 residues. V lost 4 bases and J 2 bases, leaving 13 bases between the germline ends. Germline V gene sequence: CDR1 LGHNA, CDR2 YNFKEQ. CDR3 loop: CASSRRWGYTDTQYF. The CDR3 nucleotides are TGTGCCAGCAGCCGACGGTGGGGATACACAGATACGCAGTATTTT.

The rearrangement links TRBV6-6 to TRBJ2-1; TRBD2 matches 9 bases. The CDR3 consists of 15 residues. V was clipped by 4 bases and J by 7 bases; unmatched bases: 8. In germline, CDR1 is MNHNY, CDR2 SVGAGI (reference sequence). Here the CDR3 reads CASSSWRGGGNEQFF. In nucleotides, the CDR3 is TGTGCCAGCAGTTCCTGGCGGGGGGGCGGAAATGAGCAGTTCTTC.

This clone was recorded only once. The chain uses TRBV7-9 and TRBJ1-2; 8 positions agree with TRBD1. The CDR3 runs to 18 residues. The V segment lost 1 base and the J segment 5 bases; nucleotides outside the gene matches: 15. The germline V gene encodes CDR1 SEHNR and CDR2 FQNEAQ (reference sequence). The chain's CDR3 is CASSLVIGQGKERYGYTF. In DNA, the CDR3 is TGTGCCAGCAGCTTAGTAATAGGACAGGGAAAGGAACGATATGGCTACACCTTC.

This chain joins TRBV7-2 and TRBJ2-3; perhaps TRBD2 as D (6 bases). CDR3 length equals 14 residues. Trimming stripped 1 base from V and 4 bases from J, with 9 bases between. Looked up from germline, CDR1 is SGHTA and CDR2 is FQGNSA. The CDR3 loop is CASSLGLDADTQYF. DNA of the CDR3: TGTGCCAGCAGCTTAGGACTAGATGCAGATACGCAGTATTTT.

V usage is TRBV6-1 and J usage is TRBJ2-3; maybe TRBD2 (6 bases). Deletions cut 2 bases from V and 4 bases from J, with 7 bases between. CDR1 and CDR2 from the germline V gene are MNHNS and SASEGT. CDR3 size: 13 residues. The CDR3 sequence is CASSESGPDTQYF. The CDR3, as DNA: TGTGCCAGCAGTGAAAGCGGGCCAGATACGCAGTATTTT.

The chain has TRBV13 and TRBJ1-3; D may be TRBD1 (5 bases). This CDR3 is 14 amino acids long. Germline V gene lookup returns CDR1 PRHDT and CDR2 FYEKMQ (reference sequence). V lost 3 bases and J lost 4, with 10 bases in between. The CDR3 nucleotides are TGTGCCAGCAGCTTTCAAGGGGAAGGAAACACCATATATTTT. Its translation is CASSFQGEGNTIYF.

The gene calls are TRBV5-6 and TRBJ1-6, with TRBD1 matching 7 bases. Germline V CDR1 and CDR2: SGHDT, YYEEEE. J was trimmed by 4 bases and V by 4 bases; bases with no gene match: 5. The CDR3 runs to 15 residues. This CDR3 is CASSEGQFYNSPLHF. CDR3 DNA: TGTGCCAGCAGCGAGGGACAGTTTTATAATTCACCCCTCCACTTT.

The V call is TRBV7-9, the J call TRBJ2-1; D is undetermined. This CDR3 region has 12 residues. Germline V gene lookup returns CDR1 SEHNR and CDR2 FQNEAQ (reference sequence). Trimming took off 1 base at V and 15 bases at J, with 13 bases between the two ends. The CDR3 protein is CASSLGPSSWFF. CDR3 bases: TGTGCCAGCAGCTTAGGGCCTAGTTCATGGTTCTTC.

The chain links TRBV5-5 to TRBJ2-5; 7 nucleotides agree with TRBD1. Germline-derived CDR1 and CDR2 are SGHKS and YYEKEE (reference sequence). This CDR3 has 13 amino acids. V dropped 6 bases and J dropped 14; count of bases not matched to a gene: 16. In DNA form, the CDR3 reads TGTGCCAGCACCCTCGACAGGGAAGGGATCGAATACTTC. Protein product: CASTLDREGIEYF.

The chain combines TRBV19 with TRBJ1-5; D not certain. Germline V gene data show CDR1 as LNHDA and CDR2 as SQIVND (reference sequence). CDR3 length: 15 residues. Trimming took off 2 bases at V and 0 bases at J, with 8 bases between the two ends. This CDR3 reads CASSIILGSNQPQHF. In DNA, the CDR3 is TGTGCCAGTAGTATAATCCTCGGTAGCAATCAGCCCCAGCATTTT.

V and J are TRBV10-3 and TRBJ2-3, with 11 bases matching TRBD2. The junction had 8 bases not matched to a gene; V was cut back by 4 bases and J by 5 bases. The CDR3 is made up of 16 amino acids. The germline V gene has CDR1 ENHRY and CDR2 SYGVKD. The CDR3: CAISVVIAGGRDTQYF. Here the CDR3 DNA reads TGTGCCATCAGTGTGGTAATAGCGGGGGGGCGAGATACGCAGTATTTT.